This TCR beta chain was recorded in a study of T cells in Graves' hyperthyroidism and ophthalmopathy (dated by TCRdb to between 2017 and 2020). Background for the entire study: Peripheral blood was sampled at the time of initial diagnosis, prior to any treatment. An independent validation cohort of around 19 hyperthyroidism patients and over 15 patients who later progressed to ophthalmopathy tested prospective prediction of ophthalmopathy. The paper describes TCR Vbeta CDR3 sequencing of some 130 peripheral blood samples, made up of 43 ophthalmopathy patients, roughly 75 hyperthyroidism patients and 17 progressor patients. In about 6 Graves' hyperthyroidism patients, the study also compared T-cell repertoires from thyroid tissue with T-cell repertoires from blood. The 75 to 100 discovery patients were randomly split 7:3 into training and test sets. TCR V-J signatures able to tell the groups apart were searched for in a discovery cohort of 95 to 100 patients, of whom 40 to 45 had Graves' ophthalmopathy and 57 had stable Graves' hyperthyroidism. After sampling, hyperthyroidism patients received methimazole starting at 30 mg daily, and ophthalmopathy patients received high-dose intravenous methylprednisolone.

Summary of the overall study and its limitations: In validation, the model predicted progression to ophthalmopathy with just under 71% sensitivity and around 72% specificity, a median of 6.5 months before onset. Most expanded thyroid clonotypes (frequency above 0.001) were also found in blood, which suggests that blood repertoires may mirror thyroid immune responses. No statistical method was used to set the sample size in advance, and investigators knew the group allocation. A model built on a 13 V-J signature distinguished ophthalmopathy from stable hyperthyroidism, reaching 87.88% sensitivity and 81.08% specificity in cross-validation and 80%/75% in testing.

Notes on this clonotype: It lacks a known antigen. No per-base quality is available; no much larger clone lies one base away.

TCR beta CDR3 regions were amplified from RNA transcripts. For the first round of RT-PCR on the TCR CDR3, the HTBI primer set was used together with the Qiagen OneStep RT-PCR kit. Libraries were constructed in a second round of multiplex PCR, after which size selection and purification were performed. Sequencing of the libraries was done on an Illumina HiSeq2000 using paired-end 100 bp reads. The study's processing was this. SOAPnuke was used to process the raw data, with reads discarded if the reads contained adapters or uncalled bases, had a mean Phred below 15, or lacked an exact constant-primer or identifier match. COPE v1.2.5 was used to merge high-quality paired reads, and clonotypes were defined as unique nucleotide sequences. MiTCR v1.1 was used to align clonotypes to the IMGT TRBV, TRBD and TRBJ reference segments. The analysis included only V-J combinations with a frequency above 0.0001, which together covered about 99% of the repertoires. A TCS score was defined as the ratio of F50 (clonal expansion) to E x V (chaos), with BLOSUM62-based TCRdist applied between CDR3 peptides within each V-J. Welch's t-statistics and random forest reduced some 510 V-J features to roughly 13, which were used in a naive Bayes classifier (R e1071). The public reads were quality trimmed at Q25 with fastp and then assembled into clones with MiXCR by TCRdb, keeping productive beta chains. CDR3 protein sequences are deduplicated, and each keeps its most common genes and DNA. TCRdb, not the original authors, processed these V and J calls. In this sample the table shows some 270,000 distinct CDR3 sequences, roughly 13% of which occur a single time. The leading ten clones occupy 6% to 8% of the sample.

Hyperthyroidism patients were newly diagnosed, had a disease duration of under 2 months, and were aged 18 to 65 years. Exclusion was applied to patients with uncontrolled infections, other autoimmune diseases, pregnancy or lactation. Clinical symptoms, serum thyroxine and TRAb, thyroid ultrasound, and orbital computed tomography formed the basis for the diagnoses. Blood from progressor patients was collected at the time of first diagnosis with hyperthyroidism, before any ophthalmopathy symptoms had appeared. Ficoll-Paque density gradient centrifugation was used to isolate PBMCs from approximately 11 ml of fresh peripheral blood. Progressor patients were initially diagnosed with Graves' hyperthyroidism and developed ophthalmopathy during follow-up. Total RNA was extracted with Trizol reagent, and quality was checked on an Agilent 2100 Bioanalyzer. V and J lose 4 bases and 5 bases, and a span of 21 bases separates them. CDR1 SGDLS and CDR2 YYNGEE are derived from the germline V gene. Counted from cysteine to phenylalanine, this CDR3 has 16 amino acids. Kept here is only the CDR3 DNA, which spans 48 bases and is read in frame from base 1.

This chain is built from TRBV9 and TRBJ1-2; TRBD1 could be the D gene, as 5 bases match. Source material: blood. The TCR originated in a woman aged 30 to 39 with Graves' hyperthyroidism that later progressed to Graves' ophthalmopathy. CDR3 protein: CASSLDGASGSYGYTF. The nucleotides are TGTGCCAGCAGCTTAGACGGGGCCTCCGGAAGTTATGGCTACACCTTC.